This T cell receptor (beta chain) was recorded in a study of blood T cell repertoires in COVID-19. The wider study: T cells, B-cell-depleted T cells, or PBMCs supplied cDNA or gDNA.

Per the original data handling: Using reference gene primer amplification, nucleated cell counts were estimated. TCRdb's copy holds only in-frame clones and misses some; the assay was immunoSEQ multiplex PCR. D and trimming come from the DNA, and the V and J calls and clone size come from that table. The table has 100,000 to 150,000 clones, about 81% seen once. V was pared by 6 bases and J by 6 bases, with 2 bases of the junction left unmatched. Germline loops: CDR1 LNHDA, CDR2 SQIVND (reference sequence). The CDR3 is 15 residues long. Seattle patients were enrolled during active infection and followed longitudinally. This clone was observed a single time.

The V gene is TRBV19, the J gene TRBJ2-1; 16 bases line up with TRBD2. The origin of this receptor is a man between 25 and 39 years old with COVID-19, enrolled during active disease. The sequenced sample was peripheral blood. The CDR3 protein is CASRGLAGGFNEQFF. The CDR3 DNA reads TGTGCCAGTAGGGGACTAGCGGGGGGGTTCAATGAGCAGTTCTTC.